This is a list of T cell receptor beta chains from one sample in a study of blood T cell repertoires in COVID-19. The protocol was immunoSEQ multiplex PCR, while the TCRdb copy is restricted to in-frame clones and leaves out a portion. Of some 99,000 clones in the sample, 87% were seen once. Material: peripheral blood. The receptors stem from a man between 65 and 85 years old with acute or convalescent COVID-19. CDR3s include the opening cysteine and the closing phenylalanine or tryptophan. D genes are given only for firm matches. Not all rows give a size; the values are once, few, many and, for expanded clones, a class.

CDR3 protein,CDR3 DNA,clone size,V gene,D gene,J gene
CASSERLAGFTYEQYF,TGTGCCAGCAGCGAACGACTAGCGGGGTTTACATACGAGCAGTACTTC,-,TRBV7-2,TRBD2,TRBJ2-7
CASSLLGSGSADTQYF,TGTGCCAGCAGTTTATTAGGTAGCGGGTCGGCAGATACGCAGTATTTT,-,TRBV28,TRBD2,TRBJ2-3
CASSVGYALQGIYGYTF,TGTGCCAGCAGCGTAGGGTATGCGCTCCAGGGGATCTATGGCTACACCTTC,-,TRBV9,-,TRBJ1-2
CASSLGGTPSQYF,TGTGCCAGCAGCTTGGGCGGGACCCCGTCGCAGTACTTC,-,TRBV5-4,-,TRBJ2-7
CASSLADRDPGELFF,TGTGCCAGCAGCTTGGCGGACAGGGATCCCGGGGAGCTGTTTTTT,-,TRBV5-4,TRBD1,TRBJ2-2
CASSLVGGSSYNEQFF,TGTGCCAGCAGCTTAGTGGGAGGGAGCTCCTACAATGAGCAGTTCTTC,-,TRBV7-9,TRBD2,TRBJ2-1
CASSEMVGAEAFF,TGTGCCAGCAGTGAAATGGTGGGCGCTGAAGCTTTCTTT,-,TRBV6-1,-,TRBJ1-1
CASSLYRGTGNTIYF,TGTGCCAGCAGCTTATACAGGGGGACTGGAAACACCATATATTTT,-,TRBV7-9,TRBD1,TRBJ1-3
CASSPVGGFTDTQYF,TGTGCCAGCAGCCCTGTGGGGGGGTTCACAGATACGCAGTATTTT,-,TRBV4-2,TRBD2,TRBJ2-3
CASSVDRAANYGYTF,TGTGCCAGCAGCGTGGACAGGGCAGCTAACTATGGCTACACCTTC,few,TRBV6-5,TRBD1,TRBJ1-2
CAIGDRGVGETQYF,TGTGCCATCGGGGACAGGGGGGTAGGCGAGACCCAGTACTTC,-,TRBV10-3,TRBD1,TRBJ2-5
CASREVGEAFF,TGTGCCAGCAGGGAGGTGGGTGAAGCTTTCTTT,few,TRBV28,-,TRBJ1-1
CAWSPLGGRYTGELFF,TGTGCCTGGAGTCCTCTCGGGGGGCGATACACCGGGGAGCTGTTTTTT,once,TRBV30,-,TRBJ2-2
CASSQLGGQGGQPQHF,TGTGCCAGCAGCCAATTAGGGGGACAGGGCGGTCAGCCCCAGCATTTT,-,TRBV16,TRBD1,TRBJ1-5
CASSQDNAVNTEAFF,TGTGCCAGCAGCCAAGATAACGCAGTGAACACTGAAGCTTTCTTT,-,TRBV14,-,TRBJ1-1
CASRPGQGNSPLHF,TGTGCCAGCAGACCGGGACAGGGGAATTCACCCCTCCACTTT,-,TRBV6-5,TRBD1,TRBJ1-6
CATSDRTGGLAHF,TGTGCCACCAGTGACAGAACAGGGGGATTAGCGCATTTT,once,TRBV24-1,TRBD1,TRBJ1-5
CASSLSGGAPNEQFF,TGTGCCAGCAGCTTAAGCGGGGGGGCTCCCAATGAGCAGTTCTTC,-,TRBV7-9,TRBD2,TRBJ2-1
CATVGTGWNEQYF,TGTGCTACAGTCGGGACAGGGTGGAACGAGCAGTACTTC,-,TRBV6-5,TRBD1,TRBJ2-7
CASSEVGPNQPQHF,TGTGCCAGCAGTGAAGTGGGCCCGAATCAGCCCCAGCATTTT,-,TRBV25-1,-,TRBJ1-5
CASSESTEAGELFF,TGTGCCAGCAGTGAATCGACAGAGGCAGGGGAGCTGTTTTTT,-,TRBV6-4,-,TRBJ2-2
CASTGAFSYNEQFF,TGTGCCAGCACTGGGGCCTTCTCCTACAATGAGCAGTTCTTC,-,TRBV6-5,-,TRBJ2-1
CASSQRGPEGIVDTQYF,TGTGCCAGCAGCCAAAGGGGGCCCGAAGGGATAGTAGATACGCAGTATTTT,-,TRBV4-2,TRBD1,TRBJ2-3
CASSPGTGNTEAFF,TGCGCCAGCAGCCCCGGGACAGGGAACACTGAAGCTTTCTTT,-,TRBV5-1,TRBD1,TRBJ1-1
CASRLAREGGWNQPQHF,TGTGCAAGTCGCTTAGCGAGGGAAGGGGGCTGGAATCAGCCCCAGCATTTT,-,TRBV12-2,-,TRBJ1-5
CASSSPERDTEAFF,TGTGCCAGTAGTTCCCCGGAGAGGGACACTGAAGCTTTCTTT,-,TRBV19,-,TRBJ1-1
CASSSQESTQHF,TGTGCCAGCAGTTCACAGGAGTCGACCCAGCATTTT,-,TRBV11-2,-,TRBJ1-5
CASSQSPGPSTGNTNVLTF,TGCGCCAGCAGCCAATCCCCCGGGCCCTCGACAGGGAATACCAACGTCCTGACTTTC,-,TRBV4-1,TRBD1,TRBJ2-6
CSVAGGQRNTEAFF,TGCAGCGTAGCAGGGGGACAGAGGAACACTGAAGCTTTCTTT,-,TRBV29-1,TRBD1,TRBJ1-1
CASSRGGQGLYTGELFF,TGCGCCAGCAGCCGGGGCGGACAGGGTTTGTACACCGGGGAGCTGTTTTTT,once,TRBV4-1,TRBD1,TRBJ2-2
CASSFILAGAAGELFF,TGTGCCAGCAGTTTTATTCTAGCGGGGGCCGCCGGGGAGCTGTTTTTT,-,TRBV6-5,TRBD2,TRBJ2-2
CASSLGQFNTEAFF,TGTGCCAGTAGCCTAGGACAGTTTAACACTGAAGCTTTCTTT,-,TRBV19,-,TRBJ1-1
CASSLVAGAPSAYEQYF,TGTGCCAGCAGCTTAGTAGCGGGGGCACCCTCCGCCTACGAGCAGTACTTC,-,TRBV11-2,TRBD2,TRBJ2-7
CASSREPPRAFF,TGTGCCAGCAGCCGGGAACCGCCACGCGCTTTCTTT,few,TRBV11-2,-,TRBJ1-1
CASSLGHGETQYF,TGCGCCAGCAGCTTGGGACACGGAGAGACCCAGTACTTC,once,TRBV5-1,-,TRBJ2-5
CASIPQGQETQYF,TGTGCCAGCATACCCCAGGGTCAAGAGACCCAGTACTTC,-,TRBV6-5,-,TRBJ2-5
CASRTSPGDRPLNYGYTF,TGTGCCAGCAGGACCTCCCCCGGAGACAGGCCCCTTAACTATGGCTACACCTTC,-,TRBV28,-,TRBJ1-2
CANTGTGSPYNQPQHF,TGTGCCAACACCGGGACAGGGAGTCCCTACAATCAGCCCCAGCATTTT,-,TRBV10-3,TRBD1,TRBJ1-5
CASSPRTLTGMSGELFF,TGTGCCAGCTCACCCCGGACACTGACAGGGATGTCCGGGGAGCTGTTTTTT,-,TRBV18,TRBD1,TRBJ2-2
CASTNNRVSYEQYF,TGTGCCAGCACCAACAACCGGGTTTCCTACGAGCAGTACTTC,-,TRBV7-2,-,TRBJ2-7
CASRTGQGGTPQQFF,TGTGCCAGTAGGACCGGACAGGGGGGGACCCCTCAGCAGTTCTTC,once,TRBV19,TRBD1,TRBJ2-1
CASSLRETQYF,TGCGCCAGCAGCTTGCGAGAGACCCAGTACTTC,once,TRBV5-1,-,TRBJ2-5
CASSQDRVGGYTF,TGTGCCAGCAGCCAGGACAGGGTTGGCGGCTACACCTTC,few,TRBV7-8,TRBD1,TRBJ1-2
CASSQSLKSFGNQPQHF,TGCGCCAGCAGTCAGAGCCTCAAGTCCTTCGGCAATCAGCCCCAGCATTTT,few,TRBV23-1,-,TRBJ1-5
CASYSSGNTIYF,TGTGCCAGCTATAGCTCTGGAAACACCATATATTTT,-,TRBV6-5,-,TRBJ1-3
CASELRGEQYF,TGTGCCAGCGAACTCAGGGGCGAGCAGTACTTC,once,TRBV7-8,-,TRBJ2-7
CASSKMGQGKGGELFF,TGTGCCAGCAGCAAGATGGGACAGGGGAAAGGGGGGGAGCTGTTTTTT,-,TRBV21-1,-,TRBJ2-2
CSASKGAGGGYTF,TGCAGTGCTAGTAAGGGGGCGGGCGGTGGCTACACCTTC,-,TRBV20-1,TRBD1,TRBJ1-2